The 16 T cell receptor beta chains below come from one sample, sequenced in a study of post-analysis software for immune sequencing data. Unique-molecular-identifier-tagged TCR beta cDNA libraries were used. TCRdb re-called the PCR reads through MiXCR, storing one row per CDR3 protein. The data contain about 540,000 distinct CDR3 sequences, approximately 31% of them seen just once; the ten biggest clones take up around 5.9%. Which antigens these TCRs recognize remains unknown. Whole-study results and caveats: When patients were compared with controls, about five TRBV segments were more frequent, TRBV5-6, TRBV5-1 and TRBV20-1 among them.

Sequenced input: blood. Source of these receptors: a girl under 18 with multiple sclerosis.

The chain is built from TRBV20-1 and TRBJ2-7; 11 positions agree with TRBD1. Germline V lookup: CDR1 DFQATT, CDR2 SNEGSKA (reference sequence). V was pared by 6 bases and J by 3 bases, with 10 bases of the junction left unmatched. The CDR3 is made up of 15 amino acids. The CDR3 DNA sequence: TGCAGTGCGGGAACGCCGGGACAGGGGGACTACGAGCAGTACTTC. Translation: CSAGTPGQGDYEQYF.

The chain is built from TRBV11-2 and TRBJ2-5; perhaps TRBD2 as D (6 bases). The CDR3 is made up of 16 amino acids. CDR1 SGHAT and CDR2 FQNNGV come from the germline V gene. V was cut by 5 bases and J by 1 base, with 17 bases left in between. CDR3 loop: CASSHGLYGTQETQYF. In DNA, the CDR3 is TGTGCCAGCAGCCACGGACTATACGGGACCCAAGAGACCCAGTACTTC.

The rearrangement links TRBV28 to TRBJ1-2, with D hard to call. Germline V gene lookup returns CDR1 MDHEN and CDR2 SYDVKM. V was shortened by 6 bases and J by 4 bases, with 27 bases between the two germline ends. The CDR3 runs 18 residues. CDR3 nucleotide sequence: TGTGCCAGCAGCGGGCCTTCCGGCAACGAAGGAAACTTCTATGGCTACACCTTC. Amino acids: CASSGPSGNEGNFYGYTF.

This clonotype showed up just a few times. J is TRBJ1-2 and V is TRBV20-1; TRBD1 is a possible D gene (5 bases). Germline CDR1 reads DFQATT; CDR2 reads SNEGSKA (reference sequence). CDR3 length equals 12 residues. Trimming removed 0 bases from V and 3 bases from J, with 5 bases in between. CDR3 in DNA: TGCAGTGCTAGAGAAGGGGACTATGGCTACACCTTC. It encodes CSAREGDYGYTF.

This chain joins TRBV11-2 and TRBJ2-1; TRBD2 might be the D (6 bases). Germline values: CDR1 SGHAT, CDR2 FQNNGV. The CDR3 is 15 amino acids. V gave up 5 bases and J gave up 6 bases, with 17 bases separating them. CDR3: CASSPGGIPSNEQFF. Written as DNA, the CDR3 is TGTGCCAGCAGCCCCGGAGGGATTCCCTCCAATGAGCAGTTCTTC.

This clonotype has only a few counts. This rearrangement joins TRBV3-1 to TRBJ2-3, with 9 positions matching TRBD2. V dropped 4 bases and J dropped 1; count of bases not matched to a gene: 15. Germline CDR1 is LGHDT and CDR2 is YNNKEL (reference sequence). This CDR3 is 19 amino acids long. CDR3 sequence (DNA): TGTGCCAGCAGCCGAGGAGCGGGGGGCCCCCAAGGTCGCACAGATACGCAGTATTTT. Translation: CASSRGAGGPQGRTDTQYF.

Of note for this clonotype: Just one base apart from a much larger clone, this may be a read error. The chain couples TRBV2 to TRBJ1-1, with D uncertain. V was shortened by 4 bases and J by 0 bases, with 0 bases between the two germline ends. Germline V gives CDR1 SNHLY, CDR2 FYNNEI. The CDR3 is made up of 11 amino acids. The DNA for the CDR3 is TGTGCCAGCAGTGTGAACACTGAAGCTTTCTTT. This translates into CASSVNTEAFF.

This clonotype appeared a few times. CDR3 protein: CATPGGGNPMGEQFF. CDR3 nucleotide sequence: TGTGCCACCCCCGGGGGGGGCAACCCAATGGGTGAGCAGTTCTTC. The V gene is TRBV6-4, the J gene TRBJ2-1; 8 positions agree with TRBD2. Germline values: CDR1 MRHNA, CDR2 SNTAGT. The CDR3 extends over 15 amino acids. Trimming took 10 bases from V and 9 from J; bases not matched to a gene: 17.

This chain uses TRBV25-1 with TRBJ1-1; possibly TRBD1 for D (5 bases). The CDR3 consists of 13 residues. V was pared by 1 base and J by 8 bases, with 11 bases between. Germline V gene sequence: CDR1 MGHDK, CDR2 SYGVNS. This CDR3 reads CASSEWDGIEAFF. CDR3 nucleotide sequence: TGTGCCAGCAGTGAATGGGACGGGATCGAAGCTTTCTTT.

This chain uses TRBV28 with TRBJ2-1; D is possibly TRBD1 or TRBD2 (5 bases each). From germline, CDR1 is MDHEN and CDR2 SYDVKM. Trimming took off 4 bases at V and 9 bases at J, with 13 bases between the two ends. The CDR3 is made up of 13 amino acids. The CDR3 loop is CASSWDLLGEQFF. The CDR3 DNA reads TGTGCCAGCAGTTGGGACCTACTCGGTGAGCAGTTCTTC. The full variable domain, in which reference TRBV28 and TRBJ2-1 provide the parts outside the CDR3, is DVKVTQSSRYLVKRTGEKVFLECVQDMDHENMFWYRQDPGLGLRLIYFSYDVKMKEKGDIPEGYSVSREKKERFSLILESASTNQTSMYLCASSWDLLGEQFFGPGTRLTVL.

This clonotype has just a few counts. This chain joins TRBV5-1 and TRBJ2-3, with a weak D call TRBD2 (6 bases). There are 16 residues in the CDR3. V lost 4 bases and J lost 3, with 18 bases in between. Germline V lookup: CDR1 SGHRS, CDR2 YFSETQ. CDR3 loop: CASSRGLEGVTDTQYF. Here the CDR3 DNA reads TGCGCCAGCAGCAGGGGACTCGAAGGGGTTACAGATACGCAGTATTTT.

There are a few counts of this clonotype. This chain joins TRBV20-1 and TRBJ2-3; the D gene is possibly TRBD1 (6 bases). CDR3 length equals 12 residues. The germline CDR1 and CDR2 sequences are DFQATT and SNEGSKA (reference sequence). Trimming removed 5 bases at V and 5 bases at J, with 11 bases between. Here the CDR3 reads CSAGKGVDTQYF. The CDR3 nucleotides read TGCAGTGCTGGGAAGGGGGTAGATACGCAGTATTTT.

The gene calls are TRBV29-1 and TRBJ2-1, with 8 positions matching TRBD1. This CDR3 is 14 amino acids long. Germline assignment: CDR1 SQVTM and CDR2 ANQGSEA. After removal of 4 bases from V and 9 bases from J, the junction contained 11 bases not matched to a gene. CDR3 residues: CSVGRDRGCVEQFF. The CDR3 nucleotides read TGCAGCGTTGGCCGTGACAGGGGTTGTGTTGAGCAGTTCTTC.

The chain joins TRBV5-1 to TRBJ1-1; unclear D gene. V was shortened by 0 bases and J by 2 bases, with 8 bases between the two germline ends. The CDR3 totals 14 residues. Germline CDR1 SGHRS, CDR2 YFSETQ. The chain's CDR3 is CASSLEGINTEAFF. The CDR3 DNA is TGCGCCAGCAGCTTGGAGGGTATCAACACTGAAGCTTTCTTT. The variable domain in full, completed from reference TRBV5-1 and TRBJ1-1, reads KAGVTQTPRYLIKTRGQQVTLSCSPISGHRSVSWYQQTPGQGLQFLFEYFSETQRNKGNFPGRFSGRQFSNSRSEMNVSTLELGDSALYLCASSLEGINTEAFFGQGTRLTVV.

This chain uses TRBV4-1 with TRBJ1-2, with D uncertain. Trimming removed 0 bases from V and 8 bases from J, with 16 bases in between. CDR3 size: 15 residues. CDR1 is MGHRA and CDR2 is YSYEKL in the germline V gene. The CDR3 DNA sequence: TGCGCCAGCAGCCAAGATCAGCGCTGGGCGGCGGGCTACACCTTC. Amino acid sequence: CASSQDQRWAAGYTF.

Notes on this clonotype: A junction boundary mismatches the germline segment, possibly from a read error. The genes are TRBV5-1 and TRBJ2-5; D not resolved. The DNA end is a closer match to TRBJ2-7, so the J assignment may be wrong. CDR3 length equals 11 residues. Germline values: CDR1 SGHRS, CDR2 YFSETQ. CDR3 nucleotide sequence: TGCGCCGGCAGCCGGGCCGACGAGCAGTACTTC. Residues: CAGSRADEQYF.